This TCR beta chain was identified in a study of CD8 T cells in ankylosing spondylitis. Study-wide results and caveats: Blood from ankylosing spondylitis patients appeared to carry a characteristic roughly eight-variant TCR beta motif. Earlier literature documents some of the motif variants in reactive arthritis synovial fluid and blood.

A note on this clonotype: Its specificity is not known.

J was trimmed by 4 bases and V by 6 bases; bases with no gene match: 6. Germline CDR1 MDHEN, CDR2 SYDVKM. This CDR3 region has 15 residues. 5'-RACE, quantitative and with molecular barcodes, yielded the TCR beta libraries. TCRdb re-called the 5' RACE reads with MiXCR, one entry per CDR3 protein. The table shows some 400,000 distinct CDR3 sequences, with around 20% occurring only once. The source of this sequence is a male donor with ankylosing spondylitis. Input material: blood, either unsorted or a sorted T cell fraction (not recorded which). The rearrangement joins TRBV28 to TRBJ2-5, with TRBD1 matching over 12 bases. This chain's CDR3 is CASRPGQGARETQYF. CDR3 nucleotides: TGTGCCAGCAGACCGGGACAGGGGGCGAGAGAGACCCAGTACTTC.